Listed here are 13 T cell receptor beta chains from one sample, sequenced in a study of blood T cell repertoires in COVID-19. Sequencing used immunoSEQ multiplex PCR; TCRdb keeps in-frame clones, though not all of them. The table lists 300,000 or so clones, more than 75% of them singletons. Sequenced material: PBMCs or T cells enriched from blood (not recorded which). These receptors were obtained from a woman aged 25 to 39 who had recovered from COVID-19.

The chain couples TRBV7-2 to TRBJ2-3, with no clear D. CDR1 and CDR2 (germline): SGHTA, FQGNSA. This CDR3 is 12 amino acids long. The V end was cut by 0 bases, the J end by 10 bases, with 8 bases between. The CDR3 reads CASSLALTAQYF. In nucleotides, the CDR3 is TGTGCCAGCAGCTTAGCCCTCACGGCGCAGTATTTT.

The DNA of the CDR3 is TGTGCCAGCAGCCCGGACAGGGGAGGGCAGCCCCAGCATTTT. Translation gives CASSPDRGGQPQHF. The chain links TRBV5-4 to TRBJ1-5; 9 bases fit TRBD1. Per the germline V gene, CDR1 is SGHNT and CDR2 is YYREEE (reference sequence). J gave up 7 bases and V 4 bases, and 6 bases lay outside the gene matches. This CDR3 spans 14 amino acids.

The J gene is TRBJ1-2, the V gene TRBV5-1, with a weak D call TRBD1 (6 bases). V lost 2 bases and J lost 2, with 10 bases in between. The CDR3 spans 14 residues. CDR1 and CDR2 (germline): SGHRS, YFSETQ. The CDR3 nucleotides are TGCGCCAGCAGCTTCCCTCAGGGGAACTATGGCTACACCTTC. This translates into CASSFPQGNYGYTF. Supplemented by reference TRBV5-1 and TRBJ1-2, the full variable domain reads KAGVTQTPRYLIKTRGQQVTLSCSPISGHRSVSWYQQTPGQGLQFLFEYFSETQRNKGNFPGRFSGRQFSNSRSEMNVSTLELGDSALYLCASSFPQGNYGYTFGSGTRLTVV.

This chain joins TRBV5-6 and TRBJ1-2, with 10 positions matching TRBD1. CDR1 is SGHDT and CDR2 is YYEEEE in the germline V gene. The V segment lost 4 bases and the J segment 7 bases; nucleotides outside the gene matches: 7. CDR3 length equals 14 residues. DNA of the CDR3: TGTGCCAGCAGCCTGGACAGGGGGACCGGTGGCTACACCTTC. Residues: CASSLDRGTGGYTF.

The gene calls are TRBV25-1 and TRBJ2-1, with TRBD1 as a possible D gene (5 bases). V lost 4 bases to trimming and J lost 14 bases, with 12 bases between them. The CDR3 is 11 amino acids. Germline V gives CDR1 MGHDK, CDR2 SYGVNS. DNA for the CDR3: TGTGCCAGCAGTGCGACAGTAGGGGAGTTCTTC. As protein: CASSATVGEFF.

V usage is TRBV2 and J usage is TRBJ2-1; TRBD2 is a possible D gene (6 bases). From germline, CDR1 is SNHLY and CDR2 FYNNEI. V was trimmed by 4 bases and J by 1 base, leaving 14 bases between them. The CDR3 consists of 16 residues. CDR3 amino acids: CASSVGRGGSYNEQFF. Here the CDR3 DNA reads TGTGCCAGCAGTGTTGGGCGGGGAGGATCCTACAATGAGCAGTTCTTC.

The chain recombines TRBV5-6 with TRBJ2-7; tentative D call: TRBD1 (5 bases). CDR3 length: 13 residues. Germline loops: CDR1 SGHDT, CDR2 YYEEEE. With 1 base removed from V and 5 bases from J, the gap between germline ends came to 10 bases. CDR3 bases: TGTGCCAGCAGCTTGCAGGGCCCCCACGAGCAGTACTTC. As protein: CASSLQGPHEQYF.

The chain couples TRBV5-1 to TRBJ2-5, with a tentative D call TRBD2 (7 bases). Germline-derived CDR1 and CDR2 are SGHRS and YFSETQ. V was pared by 0 bases and J by 5 bases, with 17 bases between. The CDR3 runs 16 residues. CDR3 in DNA: TGCGCCAGCAGCTTGGCTAAGGACAGCGGGGTGGAGACCCAGTACTTC. This codes for CASSLAKDSGVETQYF.

The chain joins TRBV3-1 (or the pseudogene TRBV3-2) to TRBJ2-2, with D possibly matching TRBD2 (7 bases). The CDR3 sequence is 17 residues long. Germline-derived CDR1 and CDR2 are LGHDT and YNNKEL (reference sequence). V was pared by 0 bases and J by 5 bases, with 16 bases between. CDR3 sequence: CASSQDGGGARTGELFF. DNA for the CDR3: TGTGCCAGCAGCCAAGATGGTGGGGGGGCGCGGACCGGGGAGCTGTTTTTT.

V and J are TRBV2 and TRBJ1-1; 7 nucleotides align to TRBD1. This CDR3 contains 14 residues. Germline V gene sequence: CDR1 SNHLY, CDR2 FYNNEI. V dropped 7 bases and J dropped 3; count of bases not matched to a gene: 8. The CDR3 reads CASILTGVDTEAFF. The CDR3 DNA reads TGTGCCAGCATACTCACAGGGGTGGACACTGAAGCTTTCTTT.

The DNA of the CDR3 is TGTGCCAGCAGTATCTACACCCCGGAGGATCAGCCCCAGCATTTT. Protein product: CASSIYTPEDQPQHF. The chain carries TRBV28 and TRBJ1-5; D not resolved. The germline V gene has CDR1 MDHEN and CDR2 SYDVKM. This CDR3 comprises 15 residues. The germline V and J ends were trimmed by 5 bases and 5 bases, with 16 bases remaining between them.

The chain uses TRBV14 and TRBJ2-7; 7 nucleotides align to TRBD2. V was pared by 1 base and J by 1 base, with 10 bases of the junction left unmatched. There are 17 residues in the CDR3. CDR1 is SGHDN and CDR2 is FVKESK in the germline V gene. CDR3 region: CASSQVGGGMLSYEQYF. In DNA, the CDR3 is TGTGCCAGCAGCCAAGTCGGCGGGGGAATGTTATCCTACGAGCAGTACTTC.

V usage is TRBV6-5 and J usage is TRBJ2-3; 7 bases align to TRBD1. Looked up from germline, CDR1 is MNHEY and CDR2 is SVGAGI. The CDR3 totals 15 residues. The V and J ends lost 2 bases and 1 base, in that order; junction bases with no gene match: 3. The CDR3 here is CASSYQQGGTDTQYF. The CDR3 nucleotides are TGTGCCAGCAGTTACCAGCAGGGGGGCACAGATACGCAGTATTTT.